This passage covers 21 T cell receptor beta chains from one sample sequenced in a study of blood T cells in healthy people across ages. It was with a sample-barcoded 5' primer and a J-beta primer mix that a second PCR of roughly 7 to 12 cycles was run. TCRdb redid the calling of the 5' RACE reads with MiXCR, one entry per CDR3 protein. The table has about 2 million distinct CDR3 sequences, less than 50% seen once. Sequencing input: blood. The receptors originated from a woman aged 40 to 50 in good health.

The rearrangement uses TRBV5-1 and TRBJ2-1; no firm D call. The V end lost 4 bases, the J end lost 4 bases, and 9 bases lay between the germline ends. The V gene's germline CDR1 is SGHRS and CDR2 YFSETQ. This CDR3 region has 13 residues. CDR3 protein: CASSKIEYNEQFF. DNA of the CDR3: TGCGCCAGCAGCAAGATCGAATACAATGAGCAGTTCTTC.

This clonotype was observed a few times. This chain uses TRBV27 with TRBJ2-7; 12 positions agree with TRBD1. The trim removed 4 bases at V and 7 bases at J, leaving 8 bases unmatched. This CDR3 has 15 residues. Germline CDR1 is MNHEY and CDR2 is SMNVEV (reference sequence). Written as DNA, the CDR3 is TGTGCCAGCAGTTACGGGGACAGGGGGCTGGGTGAGCAGTACTTC. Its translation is CASSYGDRGLGEQYF.

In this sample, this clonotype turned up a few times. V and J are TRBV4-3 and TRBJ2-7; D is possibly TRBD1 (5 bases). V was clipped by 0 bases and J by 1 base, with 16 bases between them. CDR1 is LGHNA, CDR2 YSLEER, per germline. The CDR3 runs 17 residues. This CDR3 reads CASSQEVLRGISYEQYF. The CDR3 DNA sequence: TGCGCCAGCAGCCAAGAGGTCCTAAGGGGAATTTCCTACGAGCAGTACTTC.

Written as DNA, the CDR3 is TGTGCCAGCAGTTTTGCCCTCAGGGCGGGGGGCACAGATACGCAGTATTTT. Protein: CASSFALRAGGTDTQYF. This chain uses TRBV12-3 or TRBV12-4 with TRBJ2-3, with 7 bases aligning to TRBD2. The CDR3 loop spans 17 amino acids. With 3 bases clipped from V and 1 base from J, the junction kept 10 bases outside the gene matches.

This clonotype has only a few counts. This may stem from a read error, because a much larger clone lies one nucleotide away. The CDR3 nucleotides read TGTGCCATCAGCCCCGGGACAGGGTACAATGAGCAGTTCTTC. Protein: CAISPGTGYNEQFF. The chain recombines TRBV10-3 with TRBJ2-1, with 9 bases lining up with TRBD1. Germline V gives CDR1 ENHRY, CDR2 SYGVKD. The CDR3 has 14 amino acids. V shed 6 bases, J shed 4 bases, and the junction held 4 bases outside the gene matches.

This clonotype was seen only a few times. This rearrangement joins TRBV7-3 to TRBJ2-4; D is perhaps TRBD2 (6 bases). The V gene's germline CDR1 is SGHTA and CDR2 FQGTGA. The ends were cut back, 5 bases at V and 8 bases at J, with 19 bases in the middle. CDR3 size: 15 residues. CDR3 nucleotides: TGTGCCAGCAGCCCGGGGGTCACAGGAGGAGACATTCAGTACTTC. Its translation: CASSPGVTGGDIQYF.

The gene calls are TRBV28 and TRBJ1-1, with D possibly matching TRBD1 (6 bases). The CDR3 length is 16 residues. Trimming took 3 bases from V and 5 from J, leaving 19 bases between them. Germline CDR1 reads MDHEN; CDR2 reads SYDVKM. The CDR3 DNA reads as TGTGCCAGCAGTTTTGTTTCGGGCAGGGGAGGTACTGAAGCTTTCTTT. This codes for CASSFVSGRGGTEAFF.

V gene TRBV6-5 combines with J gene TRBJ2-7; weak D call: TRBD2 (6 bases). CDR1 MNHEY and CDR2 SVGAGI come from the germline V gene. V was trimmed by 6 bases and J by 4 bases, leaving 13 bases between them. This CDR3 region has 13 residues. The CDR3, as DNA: TGTGCCAGCAGAACTACAGGACTATACGAGCAGTACTTC. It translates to CASRTTGLYEQYF.

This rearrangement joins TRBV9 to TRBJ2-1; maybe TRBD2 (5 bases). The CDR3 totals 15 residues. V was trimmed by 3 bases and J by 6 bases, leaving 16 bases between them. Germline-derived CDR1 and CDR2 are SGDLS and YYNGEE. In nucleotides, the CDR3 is TGTGCCAGCAGCGCCGAGGGATTATCCGGCAATGAGCAGTTCTTC. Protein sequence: CASSAEGLSGNEQFF.

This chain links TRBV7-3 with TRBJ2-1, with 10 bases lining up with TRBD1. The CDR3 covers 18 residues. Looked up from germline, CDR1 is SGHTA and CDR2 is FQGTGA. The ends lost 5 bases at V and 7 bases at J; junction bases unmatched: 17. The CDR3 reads CASSRSPGQGTFGNEQFF. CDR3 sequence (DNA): TGTGCCAGCAGCAGATCACCGGGACAGGGGACCTTTGGGAATGAGCAGTTCTTC.

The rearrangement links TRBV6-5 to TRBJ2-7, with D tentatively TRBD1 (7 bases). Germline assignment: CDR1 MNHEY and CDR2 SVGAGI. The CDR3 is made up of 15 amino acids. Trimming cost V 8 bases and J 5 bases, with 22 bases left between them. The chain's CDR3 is CASPRGAGSKHEQYF. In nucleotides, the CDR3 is TGTGCCAGCCCCAGGGGGGCAGGGAGTAAGCACGAGCAGTACTTC.

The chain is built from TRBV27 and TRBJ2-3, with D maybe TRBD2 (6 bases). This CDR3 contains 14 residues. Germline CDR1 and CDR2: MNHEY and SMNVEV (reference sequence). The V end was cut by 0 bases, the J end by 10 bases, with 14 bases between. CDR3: CASSLSAGGGAQYF. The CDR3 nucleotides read TGTGCCAGCAGTTTATCAGCAGGAGGAGGGGCGCAGTATTTT.

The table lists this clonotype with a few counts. In nucleotides, the CDR3 is TGTGCCAGCAGTCCCTCGGACAGGCAGTATTTCAATGAGCAGTTCTTC. Encoded protein: CASSPSDRQYFNEQFF. The chain has TRBV12-3 or TRBV12-4 and TRBJ2-1; the match to TRBD1 covers 7 bases. This CDR3 has 16 residues. V shed 5 bases and J 6 bases; nucleotides not matched to a gene: 13.

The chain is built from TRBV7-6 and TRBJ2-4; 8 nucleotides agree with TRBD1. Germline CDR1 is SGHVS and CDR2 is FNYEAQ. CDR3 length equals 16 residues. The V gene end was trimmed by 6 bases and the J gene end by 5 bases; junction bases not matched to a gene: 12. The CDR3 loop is CASSRSSGGGENIQYF. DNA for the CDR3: TGTGCCAGCAGTCGTTCTTCAGGGGGCGGGGAAAACATTCAGTACTTC.

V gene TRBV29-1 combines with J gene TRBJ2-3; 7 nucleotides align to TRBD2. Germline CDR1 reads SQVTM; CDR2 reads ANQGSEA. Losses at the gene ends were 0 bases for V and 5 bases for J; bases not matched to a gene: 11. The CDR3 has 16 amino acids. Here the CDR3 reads CSVEDLRSGNVDTQYF. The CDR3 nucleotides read TGCAGCGTTGAAGATCTAAGGAGCGGGAATGTAGATACGCAGTATTTT.

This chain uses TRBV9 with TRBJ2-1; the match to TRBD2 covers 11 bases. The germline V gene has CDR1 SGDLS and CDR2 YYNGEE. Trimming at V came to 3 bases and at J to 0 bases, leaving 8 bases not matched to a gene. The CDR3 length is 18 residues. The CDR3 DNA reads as TGTGCCAGCAGCGCCCCATCTAGCGGGGGGAGCTCCTACAATGAGCAGTTCTTC. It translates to CASSAPSSGGSSYNEQFF.

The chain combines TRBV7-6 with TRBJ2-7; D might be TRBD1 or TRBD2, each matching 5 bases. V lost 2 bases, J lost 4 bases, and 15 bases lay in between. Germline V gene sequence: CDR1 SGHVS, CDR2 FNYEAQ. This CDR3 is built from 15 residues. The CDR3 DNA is TGTGCCAGCAGCTTACAGGGAGCGGAGGTGTACGAGCAGTACTTC. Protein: CASSLQGAEVYEQYF.

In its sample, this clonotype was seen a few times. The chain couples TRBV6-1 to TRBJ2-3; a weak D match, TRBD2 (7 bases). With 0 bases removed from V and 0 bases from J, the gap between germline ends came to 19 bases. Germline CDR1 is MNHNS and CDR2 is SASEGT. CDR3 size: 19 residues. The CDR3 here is CASSEAEGGSENSTDTQYF. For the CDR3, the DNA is TGTGCCAGCAGTGAAGCGGAGGGGGGGAGCGAAAATAGCACAGATACGCAGTATTTT.

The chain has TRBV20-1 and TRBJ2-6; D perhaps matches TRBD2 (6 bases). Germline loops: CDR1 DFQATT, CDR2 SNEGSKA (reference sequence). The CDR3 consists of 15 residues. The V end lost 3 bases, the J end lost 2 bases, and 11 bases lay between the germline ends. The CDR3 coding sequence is TGCAGTGCTAGCCTAGGAGGGCCTGGGGCCAACGTCCTGACTTTC. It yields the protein CSASLGGPGANVLTF.

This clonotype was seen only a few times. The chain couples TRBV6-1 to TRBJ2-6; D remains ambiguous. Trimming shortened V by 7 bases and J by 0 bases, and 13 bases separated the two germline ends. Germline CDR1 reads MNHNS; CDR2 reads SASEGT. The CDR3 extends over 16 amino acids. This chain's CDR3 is CASKPSLGSGANVLTF. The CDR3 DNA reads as TGTGCCAGCAAACCCTCATTAGGCTCTGGGGCCAACGTCCTGACTTTC.

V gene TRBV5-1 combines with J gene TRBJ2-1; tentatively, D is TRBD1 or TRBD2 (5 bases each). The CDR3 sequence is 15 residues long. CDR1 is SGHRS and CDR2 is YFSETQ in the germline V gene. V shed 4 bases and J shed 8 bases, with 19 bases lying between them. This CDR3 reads CASSPPGPLAHEQFF. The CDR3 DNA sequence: TGCGCCAGCAGCCCCCCGGGACCCCTCGCGCATGAGCAGTTCTTC.